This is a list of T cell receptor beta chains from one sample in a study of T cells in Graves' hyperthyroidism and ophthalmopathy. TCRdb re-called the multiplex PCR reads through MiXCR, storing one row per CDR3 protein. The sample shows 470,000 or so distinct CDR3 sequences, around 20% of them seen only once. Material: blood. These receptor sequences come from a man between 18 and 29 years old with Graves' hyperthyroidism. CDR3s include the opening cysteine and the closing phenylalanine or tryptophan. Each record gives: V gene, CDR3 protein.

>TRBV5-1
CASSRAGGPDEQYF
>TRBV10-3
CAIRATRNYGYTF
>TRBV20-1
CSASPYRGPYEQYF
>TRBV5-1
CASSRGPSNTEAFF
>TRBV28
CASSGTGFFYGYTF
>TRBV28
CASSSVSGGSYEQYF
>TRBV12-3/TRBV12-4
CASSTLGETQYF
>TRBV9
CASSVERGAETQYF
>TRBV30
CAWSVSGNTIYF
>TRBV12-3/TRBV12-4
CASSPGTGLSNQPQHF